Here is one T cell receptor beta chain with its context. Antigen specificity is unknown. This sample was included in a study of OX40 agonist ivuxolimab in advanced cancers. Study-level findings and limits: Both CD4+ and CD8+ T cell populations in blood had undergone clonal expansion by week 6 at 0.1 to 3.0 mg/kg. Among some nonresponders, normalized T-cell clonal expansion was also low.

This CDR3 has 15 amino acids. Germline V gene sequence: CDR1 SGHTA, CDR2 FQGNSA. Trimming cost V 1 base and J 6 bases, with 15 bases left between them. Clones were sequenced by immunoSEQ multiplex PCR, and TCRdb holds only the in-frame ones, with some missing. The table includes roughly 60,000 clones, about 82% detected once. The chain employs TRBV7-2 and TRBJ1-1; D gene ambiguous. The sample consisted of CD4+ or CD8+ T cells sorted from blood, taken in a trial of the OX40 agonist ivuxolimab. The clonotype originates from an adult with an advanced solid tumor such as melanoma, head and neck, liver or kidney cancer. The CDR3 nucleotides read TGTGCCAGCAGCTTAGTAAGCGGAAACATCGCTGAAGCTTTCTTT. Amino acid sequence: CASSLVSGNIAEAFF. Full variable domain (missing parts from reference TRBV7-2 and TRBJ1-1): GAGVSQSPSNKVTEKGKDVELRCDPISGHTALYWYRQSLGQGLEFLIYFQGNSAPDKSGLPSDRFSAERTGGSVSTLTIQRTQQEDSAVYLCASSLVSGNIAEAFFGQGTRLTVV.